This T cell receptor beta chain was captured in a study of blood T cell repertoires in COVID-19. Study-level information: COVID-19 samples, acute and convalescent, were from the United States, Italy and Spain.

The authors' processing: Amplified reference gene primers provided the basis for estimating nucleated cell counts. Sequencing was performed with immunoSEQ multiplex PCR; in TCRdb, only in-frame clones are kept and a portion is missing. The V and J calls and clone size were taken over from that table, and D and trimming were inferred from the DNA. The repertoire holds roughly 290,000 clones, with 70% to 90% as singletons. The germline V gene encodes CDR1 DFQATT and CDR2 SNEGSKA (reference sequence). This CDR3 spans 14 amino acids. J was trimmed by 0 bases and V by 3 bases; bases with no gene match: 4. Study members were between about 18 and 90 years old and lived in 24 US regions. The recovered donors of Cohort 3 showed two negative PCRs, clearance, or symptom resolution.

J is TRBJ1-2 and V is TRBV20-1, with 7 positions matching TRBD1. The sample consisted of PBMCs or T cells enriched from blood (not recorded which). The receptor was derived from a woman between 25 and 40 years old who had recovered from COVID-19. The CDR3 DNA reads TGCAGTGCTAGTCCGGGACAGTCTAACTATGGCTACACCTTC. It codes for CSASPGQSNYGYTF.